This T cell receptor (beta chain) was profiled in a study of early T cells in non-severe SARS-CoV-2 infection. Study-level information: Unpaired chains resulted from sequencing bulk RNA of unsorted whole blood.

Worth noting for this clonotype: Its antigen remains unidentified.

Notes on the study in general: Matching results from VDJdb favored anti-spike CD8 responses, leaving private and CD4 specificities undetected.

Individual cDNA molecules carried attached unique molecular identifiers. TCRdb analysed the 5' RACE reads with MiXCR anew, one entry per CDR3 protein. The sample holds about 92,000 distinct CDR3 sequences, approximately 15% seen once. The receptor comes from an adult who was a healthcare worker with PCR-confirmed SARS-CoV-2 infection or an uninfected control (not recorded which). The material sequenced was whole blood.

The CDR3 DNA is TGCAGTGCTAGAGAACAGCCCATGAACACTGAAGCTTTCTTT. It codes for CSAREQPMNTEAFF. V and J are TRBV20-1 and TRBJ1-1; D is unresolved. Germline CDR1 and CDR2: DFQATT and SNEGSKA (reference sequence). The length of the CDR3 is 14 residues. The V end lost 0 bases, the J end lost 0 bases, and 8 bases lay between the germline ends.